This T cell receptor beta chain appears in the sequencing data of a study of response to subunit inactivated influenza vaccine (dated by TCRdb to 2016 to 2018). Looking at the study overall: Deep quantitative profiling of the T cell receptor repertoire was used in the study to follow responses to a trivalent subunit inactivated influenza vaccine.

Study-wide findings and limitations: The authors proposed that each seasonal influenza vaccination may bring in only a limited number of new T cells.

With regard to this clonotype: Its antigen is still unknown. No much larger clone is present one base from it, and per-base qualities are unavailable.

Libraries were prepared through RT-PCR. Instrument on record: Illumina HiSeq 2500. TCRdb itself trimmed the public reads at Q25 with fastp, ran MiXCR and retained productive beta chains. Duplicate CDR3 protein sequences are folded into a single record with the most common DNA and genes. The sample table records around 200,000 distinct CDR3 sequences; roughly 8.7% of these occur just once. Jointly, the top ten make up 11% of the sample. V is reduced by 1 base and J by 1 base, leaving a spacing of 8 bases between them. Taken from cysteine to phenylalanine, the CDR3 has 14 residues. The read is trimmed to its CDR3 DNA, 42 bases read in frame from base 1. In the germline V gene (reference sequence), CDR1 corresponds to SGHNT and CDR2 to YYREEE.

The sample here was non-naive T cells sorted from PBMCs, taken on the day of vaccination. The sample's cell subset or site label, decoded: memory T cell fraction. The receptor was derived from a man aged 45-60 years who received an inactivated influenza vaccine. Donor details come from another sample of the same person, matched by shared clones. This chain joins TRBV5-4 to TRBJ2-5; the D segment cannot be called with confidence. The CDR3 region has the sequence CASSLSQFQETQYF. The nucleotides are TGTGCCAGCAGCTTGTCGCAGTTCCAAGAGACCCAGTACTTC.